This T cell receptor beta chain was retrieved from a study of Ad26.COV2.S vaccination and SARS-CoV-2 variants. On the study more broadly: Donor had been placed in the Ad26.COV2.S arm of the COV1001 trial. Into the muscle, Ad26.COV2.S was dosed once or twice, 56 days apart.

Turning to this clone: Its matching antigen is unknown.

Notes on the study in general: Vaccinees showed greater spike-specific TCR breadth than placebo recipients. Whether participants received vaccine or placebo, their non-spike TCR breadth was similar.

TCRdb's copy holds only in-frame clones and misses some; the assay was immunoSEQ multiplex PCR. Altogether some 270,000 clones are present, around 88% being singletons, with the ten largest covering less than 3%. Regarding treatment: over 15 received Ad26.COV2.S at low or high dose, single or two shots; 5 received placebo; per-sample allocation not given. On day 63 after the first injection, vaccine and placebo recipients gave samples. Deletions cut 0 bases from V and 7 bases from J, with 9 bases between. The CDR3 totals 13 residues. Looked up from germline, CDR1 is LGHDT and CDR2 is YNNKEL (reference sequence).

The receptor was isolated from a person aged 18-60 years who received the Ad26.COV2.S COVID-19 vaccine or a placebo. The chain links TRBV3-1 (or the pseudogene TRBV3-2) to TRBJ1-1; D is undetermined. Sequenced here: peripheral blood, sampled in a trial of Ad26.COV2.S vaccine versus placebo. The CDR3 nucleotides read TGTGCCAGCAGCCAAGATAACCGGAATGAAGCTTTCTTT. Its translation: CASSQDNRNEAFF.